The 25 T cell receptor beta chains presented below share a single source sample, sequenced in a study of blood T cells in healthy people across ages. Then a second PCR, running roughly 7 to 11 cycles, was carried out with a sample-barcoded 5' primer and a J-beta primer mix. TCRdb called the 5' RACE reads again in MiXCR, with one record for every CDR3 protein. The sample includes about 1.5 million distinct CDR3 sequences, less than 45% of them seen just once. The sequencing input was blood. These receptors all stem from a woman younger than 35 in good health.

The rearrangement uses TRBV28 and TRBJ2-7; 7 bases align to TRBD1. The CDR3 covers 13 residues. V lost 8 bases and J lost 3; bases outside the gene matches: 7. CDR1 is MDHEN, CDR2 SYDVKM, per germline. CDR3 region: CASRSGQFYEQYF. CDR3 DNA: TGTGCCAGCCGATCGGGACAGTTCTACGAGCAGTACTTC.

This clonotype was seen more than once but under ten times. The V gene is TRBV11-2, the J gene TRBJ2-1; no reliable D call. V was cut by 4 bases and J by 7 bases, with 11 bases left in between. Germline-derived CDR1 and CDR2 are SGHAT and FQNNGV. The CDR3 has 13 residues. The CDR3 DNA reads TGTGCCAGCAGCTCGGGCGTGAGGAATGAGCAGTTCTTC. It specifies CASSSGVRNEQFF.

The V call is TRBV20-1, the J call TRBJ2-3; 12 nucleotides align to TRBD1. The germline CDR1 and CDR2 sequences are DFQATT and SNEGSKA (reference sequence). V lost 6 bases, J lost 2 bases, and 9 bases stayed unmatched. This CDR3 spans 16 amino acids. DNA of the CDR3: TGCAGTGCCCCGGGACAGGGGGCGGCGCACACAGATACGCAGTATTTT. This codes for CSAPGQGAAHTDTQYF.

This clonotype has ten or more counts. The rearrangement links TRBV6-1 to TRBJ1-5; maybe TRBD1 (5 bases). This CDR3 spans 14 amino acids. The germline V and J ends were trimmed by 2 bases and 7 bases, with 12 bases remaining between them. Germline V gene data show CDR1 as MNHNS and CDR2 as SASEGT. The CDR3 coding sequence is TGTGCCAGCAGTGAATTCTCTCAGGGACAGCCCCAGCATTTT. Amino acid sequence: CASSEFSQGQPQHF.

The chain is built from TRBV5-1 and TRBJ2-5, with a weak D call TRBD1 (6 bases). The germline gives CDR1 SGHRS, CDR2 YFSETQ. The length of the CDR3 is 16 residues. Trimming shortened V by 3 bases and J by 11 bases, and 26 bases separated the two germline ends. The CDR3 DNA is TGCGCCAGCAGCTCACAGGGCGATAGCTCCTGCAATGAGCAGTACTTC. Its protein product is CASSSQGDSSCNEQYF. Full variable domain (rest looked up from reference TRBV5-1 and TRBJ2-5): KAGVTQTPRYLIKTRGQQVTLSCSPISGHRSVSWYQQTPGQGLQFLFEYFSETQRNKGNFPGRFSGRQFSNSRSEMNVSTLELGDSALYLCASSSQGDSSCNEQYFGPGTRLLVL.

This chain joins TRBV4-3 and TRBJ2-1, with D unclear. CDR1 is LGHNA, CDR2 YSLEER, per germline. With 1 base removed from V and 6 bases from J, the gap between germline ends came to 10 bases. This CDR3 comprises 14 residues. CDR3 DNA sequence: TGCGCCAGCAGCCAAGGGACGGGTCCCAATGAGCAGTTCTTC. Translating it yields CASSQGTGPNEQFF.

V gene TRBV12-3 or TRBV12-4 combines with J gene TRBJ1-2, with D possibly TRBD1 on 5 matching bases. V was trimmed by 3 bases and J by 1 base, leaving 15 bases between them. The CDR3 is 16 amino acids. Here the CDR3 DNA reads TGTGCCAGCAGTTTGGATTACAGGCCTGGTAACTATGGCTACACCTTC. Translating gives CASSLDYRPGNYGYTF.

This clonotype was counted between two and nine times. The CDR3 sequence is CASSPVGQETQYF. In nucleotides, the CDR3 is TGTGCCAGCTCACCAGTCGGGCAAGAGACCCAGTACTTC. This chain joins TRBV18 and TRBJ2-5; D is unresolved. Trimming pared 2 bases from V and 2 bases from J, leaving 6 bases between. Per germline, CDR1 KGHSH and CDR2 LQKENI. CDR3 length: 13 residues.

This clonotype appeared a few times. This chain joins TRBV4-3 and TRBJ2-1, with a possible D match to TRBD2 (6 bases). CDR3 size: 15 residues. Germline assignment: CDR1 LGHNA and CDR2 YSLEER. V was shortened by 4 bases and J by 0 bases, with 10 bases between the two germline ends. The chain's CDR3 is CASSPGRTSYNEQFF. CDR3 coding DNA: TGCGCCAGCAGCCCCGGGAGAACCTCCTACAATGAGCAGTTCTTC.

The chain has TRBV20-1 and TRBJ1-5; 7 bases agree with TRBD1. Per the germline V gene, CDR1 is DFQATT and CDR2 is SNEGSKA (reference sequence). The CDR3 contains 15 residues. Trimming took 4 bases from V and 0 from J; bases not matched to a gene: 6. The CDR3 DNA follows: TGCAGTGCTAAGGGGGGACAGTATAGCAATCAGCCCCAGCATTTT. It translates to CSAKGGQYSNQPQHF.

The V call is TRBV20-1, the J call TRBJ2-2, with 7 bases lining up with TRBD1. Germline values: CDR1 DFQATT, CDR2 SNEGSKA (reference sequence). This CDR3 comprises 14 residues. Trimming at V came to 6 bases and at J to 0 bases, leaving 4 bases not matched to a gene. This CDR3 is CSASGTANTGELFF. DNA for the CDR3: TGCAGTGCCTCCGGGACAGCGAACACCGGGGAGCTGTTTTTT.

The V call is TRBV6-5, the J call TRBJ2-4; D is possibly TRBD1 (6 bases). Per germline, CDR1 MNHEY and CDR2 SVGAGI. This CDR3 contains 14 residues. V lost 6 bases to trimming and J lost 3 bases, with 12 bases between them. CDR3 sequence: CASSLTGYKNIQYF. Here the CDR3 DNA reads TGTGCCAGCAGCCTCACAGGGTACAAAAACATTCAGTACTTC.

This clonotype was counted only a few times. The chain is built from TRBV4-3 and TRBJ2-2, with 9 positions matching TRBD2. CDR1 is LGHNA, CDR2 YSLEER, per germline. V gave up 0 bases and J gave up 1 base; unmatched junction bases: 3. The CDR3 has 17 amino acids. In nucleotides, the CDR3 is TGCGCCAGCAGCCAAGATTATAGCGGGGGGAACACCGGGGAGCTGTTTTTT. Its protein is CASSQDYSGGNTGELFF.

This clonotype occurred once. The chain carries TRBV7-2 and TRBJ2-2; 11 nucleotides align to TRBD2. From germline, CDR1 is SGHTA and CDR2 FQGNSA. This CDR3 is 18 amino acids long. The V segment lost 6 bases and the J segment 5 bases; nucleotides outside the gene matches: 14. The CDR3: CASSFRLAGGPGTGELFF. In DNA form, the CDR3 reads TGTGCCAGCAGTTTCCGTTTAGCGGGAGGGCCTGGAACCGGGGAGCTGTTTTTT.

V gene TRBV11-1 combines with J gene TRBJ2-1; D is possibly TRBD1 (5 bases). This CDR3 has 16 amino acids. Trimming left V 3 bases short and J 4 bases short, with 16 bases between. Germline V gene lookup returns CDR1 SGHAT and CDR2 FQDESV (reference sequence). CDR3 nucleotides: TGTGCCAGCAGCTTTTCCCTGGGGCTTTCGTACAATGAGCAGTTCTTC. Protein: CASSFSLGLSYNEQFF.

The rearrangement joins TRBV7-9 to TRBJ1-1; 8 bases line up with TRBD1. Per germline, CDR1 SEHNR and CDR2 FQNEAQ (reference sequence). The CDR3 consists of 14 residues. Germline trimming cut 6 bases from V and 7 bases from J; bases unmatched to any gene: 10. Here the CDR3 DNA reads TGTGCCAGCAGGCGCCAGGGGGCGAGGGATGAAGCTTTCTTT. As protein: CASRRQGARDEAFF.

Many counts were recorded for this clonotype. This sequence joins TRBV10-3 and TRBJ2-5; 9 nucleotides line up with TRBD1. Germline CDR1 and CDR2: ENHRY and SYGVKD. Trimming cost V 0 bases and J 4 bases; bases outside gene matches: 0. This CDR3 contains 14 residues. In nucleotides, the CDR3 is TGTGCCATCAGTGAGTCGACAGGGGGAGAGACCCAGTACTTC. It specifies CAISESTGGETQYF.

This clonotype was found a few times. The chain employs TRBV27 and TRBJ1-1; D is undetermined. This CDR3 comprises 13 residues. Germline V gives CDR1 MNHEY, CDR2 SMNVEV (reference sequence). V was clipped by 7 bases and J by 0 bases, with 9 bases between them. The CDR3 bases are TGTGCCAGCAATACACGGCTGAACACTGAAGCTTTCTTT. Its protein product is CASNTRLNTEAFF.

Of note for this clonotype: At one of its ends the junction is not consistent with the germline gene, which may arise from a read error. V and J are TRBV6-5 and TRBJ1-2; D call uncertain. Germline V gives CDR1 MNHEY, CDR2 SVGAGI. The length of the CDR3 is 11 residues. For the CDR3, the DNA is TGTGCCAACAGTTACGGTCAGTTGTACACCTTC. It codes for CANSYGQLYTF.

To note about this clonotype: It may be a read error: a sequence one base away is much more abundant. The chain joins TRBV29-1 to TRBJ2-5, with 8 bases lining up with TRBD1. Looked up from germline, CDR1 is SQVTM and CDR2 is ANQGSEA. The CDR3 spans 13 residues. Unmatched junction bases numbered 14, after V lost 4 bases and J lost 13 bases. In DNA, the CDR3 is TGCAGCGTTGCCCCTGACAGGGGAAACATTCGGTACTTC. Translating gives CSVAPDRGNIRYF.

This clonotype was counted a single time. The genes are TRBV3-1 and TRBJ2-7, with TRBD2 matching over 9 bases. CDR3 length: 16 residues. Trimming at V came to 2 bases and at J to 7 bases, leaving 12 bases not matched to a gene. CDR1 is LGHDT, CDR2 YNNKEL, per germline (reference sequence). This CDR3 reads CASSQRRRGGLDEQYF. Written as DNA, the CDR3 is TGTGCCAGCAGCCAACGAAGGCGGGGGGGCTTGGATGAGCAGTACTTC.

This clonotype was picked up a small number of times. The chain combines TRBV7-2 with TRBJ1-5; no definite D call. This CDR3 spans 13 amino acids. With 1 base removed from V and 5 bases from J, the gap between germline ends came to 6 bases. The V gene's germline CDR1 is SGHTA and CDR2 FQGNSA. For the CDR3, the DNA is TGTGCCAGCAGCTTAGTCATCGATCAGCCCCAGCATTTT. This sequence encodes CASSLVIDQPQHF.

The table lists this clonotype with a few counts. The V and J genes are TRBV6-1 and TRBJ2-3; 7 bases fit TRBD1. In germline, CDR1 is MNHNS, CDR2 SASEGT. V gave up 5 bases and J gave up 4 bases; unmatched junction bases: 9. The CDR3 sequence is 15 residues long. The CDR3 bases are TGTGCCAGCAGTCCGAAATACAGGGGACCAGATACGCAGTATTTT. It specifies CASSPKYRGPDTQYF.

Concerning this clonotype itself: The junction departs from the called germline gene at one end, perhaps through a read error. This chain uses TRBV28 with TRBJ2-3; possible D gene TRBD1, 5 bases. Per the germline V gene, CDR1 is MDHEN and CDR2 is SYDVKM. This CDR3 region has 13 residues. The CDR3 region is CASSFRGRDTRYF. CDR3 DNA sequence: TGTGCCAGCAGTTTTAGGGGCCGAGATACGCGGTATTTT.

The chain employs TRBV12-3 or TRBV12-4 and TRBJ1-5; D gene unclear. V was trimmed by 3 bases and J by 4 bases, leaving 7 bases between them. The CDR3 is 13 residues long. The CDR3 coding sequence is TGTGCCAGCAGTTTTATGGAGAATCAGCCCCAGCATTTT. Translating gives CASSFMENQPQHF.